Presented here are 9 T cell receptor beta chains from one specimen sequenced in a study of cytotoxic CD8 clonotypes in ibrutinib-treated CLL (dated by TCRdb to about 2021). The receptor library was made with the immunoSEQ multiplex PCR assay. Held by TCRdb, this immuneACCESS table contains in-frame sequences only and omits some clones. Under half of the omission traces to an unresolved V gene where checked; the cause of the rest is unknown. Present in this sample are approximately 100,000 clones, roughly 57% of which were seen just once. The ten most abundant clones make up under 45% of the sample. The time point label, read with the paper, signifies: approximately 2 years on ibrutinib. This material consisted of PBMCs, taken after 24 months of ibrutinib treatment. Source of these receptors: a human donor with chronic lymphocytic leukemia.

The chain couples TRBV11-3 to TRBJ2-7; 9 positions agree with TRBD2. The CDR3 covers 16 residues. Losses at the gene ends were 5 bases for V and 2 bases for J; bases not matched to a gene: 10. The germline V gene has CDR1 SGHNT and CDR2 YENEEA. In DNA, the CDR3 is TGTGCCAGCAGCCCTACCGGGACTAGCCCCACCTACGAGCAGTACTTC. Translated: CASSPTGTSPTYEQYF.

Concerning this clone: The sample has other DNA sequences that encode this CDR3 too. The chain joins TRBV6-5 to TRBJ1-6, with 8 nucleotides matching TRBD1. CDR1 and CDR2 (germline): MNHEY, SVGAGI. The V segment lost 6 bases and the J segment 2 bases; nucleotides outside the gene matches: 0. The CDR3 is made up of 14 amino acids. CDR3 loop: CASRQGAYNSPLHF. CDR3 nucleotides: TGTGCCAGCAGACAGGGGGCCTATAATTCACCCCTCCACTTT.

This clone was seen a handful of times. This rearrangement joins TRBV5-1 to TRBJ2-2; 8 nucleotides match TRBD1. Trimming cost V 4 bases and J 6 bases; bases outside gene matches: 11. The CDR3 runs 16 residues. Germline V gene data show CDR1 as SGHRS and CDR2 as YFSETQ. The CDR3 region has the DNA TGCGCCAGCAGCCACGCTCAGGGGGCGGTCCCCGGGGAGCTGTTTTTT. This translates into CASSHAQGAVPGELFF.

As DNA, the CDR3 is TGTGCCAGCAGCTTAGGTTCAGATACGCAGTATTTT. Its translation: CASSLGSDTQYF. This chain links TRBV11-1 with TRBJ2-3; no firm D call. The V gene's germline CDR1 is SGHAT and CDR2 FQDESV (reference sequence). With 1 base removed from V and 4 bases from J, the gap between germline ends came to 3 bases. CDR3 length equals 12 residues.

The chain is built from TRBV5-4 and TRBJ1-1, with 8 bases that match TRBD1. The ends lost 4 bases at V and 1 base at J; junction bases unmatched: 9. The CDR3 runs to 16 residues. In germline, CDR1 is SGHNT, CDR2 YYREEE (reference sequence). CDR3 amino acids: CASSPDRGTSNTEAFF. The CDR3 region has the DNA TGTGCCAGCAGCCCCGACAGGGGAACCTCGAACACTGAAGCTTTCTTT.

The rearrangement joins TRBV21-1 to TRBJ1-2; the table calls TRBD1, which could not be checked here. TRBV21-1 is assigned pseudogene status. There are 17 residues in the CDR3. The CDR3, as DNA: TGTGCCAGCAGCAAAGCTCCGGACACTTCAGGGGGCTATGGCTACACCTTC. The encoded protein is CASSKAPDTSGGYGYTF.

This clone was seen only a few times. This rearrangement joins TRBV5-1 to TRBJ1-6; 8 nucleotides line up with TRBD1. The junction had 2 bases not matched to a gene; V was cut back by 0 bases and J by 0 bases. There are 17 residues in the CDR3. Germline lookup yields CDR1 SGHRS and CDR2 YFSETQ. CDR3: CASSLAGGASYNSPLHF. The CDR3 coding sequence is TGCGCCAGCAGCTTGGCAGGGGGCGCCTCCTATAATTCACCCCTCCACTTT.

The chain is built from TRBV7-9 and TRBJ2-4, with D perhaps matching TRBD2 (5 bases). Germline V gene sequence: CDR1 SEHNR, CDR2 FQNEAQ (reference sequence). V lost 7 bases and J lost 3, with 13 bases in between. This CDR3 is built from 14 residues. The CDR3 DNA sequence: TGTGCCAGCACTGACGGGGTAGGCAAAAACATTCAGTACTTC. The encoded protein is CASTDGVGKNIQYF. The full variable domain, its missing parts supplied by reference TRBV7-9 and TRBJ2-4, is DTGVSQNPRHKITKRGQNVTFRCDPISEHNRLYWYRQTLGQGPEFLTYFQNEAQLEKSRLLSDRFSAERPKGSFSTLEIQRTEQGDSAMYLCASTDGVGKNIQYFGAGTRLSVL.

This sequence joins TRBV11-2 and TRBJ1-6; possibly TRBD1 for D (6 bases). Germline V CDR1 and CDR2: SGHAT, FQNNGV. Trimming took off 1 base at V and 7 bases at J, with 11 bases between the two ends. The CDR3 loop spans 15 amino acids. For the CDR3, the DNA is TGTGCCAGCAGCTTAGCTATAAGGGGGAATTCACCCCTCCACTTT. As protein: CASSLAIRGNSPLHF.